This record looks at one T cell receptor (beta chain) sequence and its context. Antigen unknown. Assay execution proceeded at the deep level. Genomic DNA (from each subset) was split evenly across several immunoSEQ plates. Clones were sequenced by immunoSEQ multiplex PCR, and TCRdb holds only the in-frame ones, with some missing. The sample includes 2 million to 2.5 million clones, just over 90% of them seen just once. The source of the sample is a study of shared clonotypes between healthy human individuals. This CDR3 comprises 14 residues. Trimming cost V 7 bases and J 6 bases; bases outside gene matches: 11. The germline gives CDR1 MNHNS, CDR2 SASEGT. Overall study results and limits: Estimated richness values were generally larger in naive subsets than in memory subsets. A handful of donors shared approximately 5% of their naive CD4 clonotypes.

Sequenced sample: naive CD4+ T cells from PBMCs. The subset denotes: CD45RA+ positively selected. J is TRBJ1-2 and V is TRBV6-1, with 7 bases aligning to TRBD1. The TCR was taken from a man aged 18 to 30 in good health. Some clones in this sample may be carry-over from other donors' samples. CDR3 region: CASITQGIGNGYTF. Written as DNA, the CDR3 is TGTGCCAGCATTACACAGGGGATCGGGAATGGCTACACCTTC.